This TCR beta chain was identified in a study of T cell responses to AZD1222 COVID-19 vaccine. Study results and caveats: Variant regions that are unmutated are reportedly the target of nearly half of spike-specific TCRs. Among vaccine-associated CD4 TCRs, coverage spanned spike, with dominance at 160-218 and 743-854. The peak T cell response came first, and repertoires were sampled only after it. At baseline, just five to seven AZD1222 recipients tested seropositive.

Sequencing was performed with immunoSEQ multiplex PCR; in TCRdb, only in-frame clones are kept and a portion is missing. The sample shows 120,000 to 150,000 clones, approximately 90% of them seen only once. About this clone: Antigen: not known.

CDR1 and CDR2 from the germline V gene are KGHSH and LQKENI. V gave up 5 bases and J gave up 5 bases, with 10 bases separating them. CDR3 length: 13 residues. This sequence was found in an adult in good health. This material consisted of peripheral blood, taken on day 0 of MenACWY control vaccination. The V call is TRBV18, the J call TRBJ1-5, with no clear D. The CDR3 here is CASSGQADQPQHF. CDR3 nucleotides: TGTGCCAGCTCAGGGCAGGCGGATCAGCCCCAGCATTTT. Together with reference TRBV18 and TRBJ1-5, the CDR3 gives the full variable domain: NAGVMQNPRHLVRRRGQEARLRCSPMKGHSHVYWYRQLPEEGLKFMVYLQKENIIDESGMPKERFSAEFPKEGPSILRIQQVVRGDSAAYFCASSGQADQPQHFGDGTRLSIL.